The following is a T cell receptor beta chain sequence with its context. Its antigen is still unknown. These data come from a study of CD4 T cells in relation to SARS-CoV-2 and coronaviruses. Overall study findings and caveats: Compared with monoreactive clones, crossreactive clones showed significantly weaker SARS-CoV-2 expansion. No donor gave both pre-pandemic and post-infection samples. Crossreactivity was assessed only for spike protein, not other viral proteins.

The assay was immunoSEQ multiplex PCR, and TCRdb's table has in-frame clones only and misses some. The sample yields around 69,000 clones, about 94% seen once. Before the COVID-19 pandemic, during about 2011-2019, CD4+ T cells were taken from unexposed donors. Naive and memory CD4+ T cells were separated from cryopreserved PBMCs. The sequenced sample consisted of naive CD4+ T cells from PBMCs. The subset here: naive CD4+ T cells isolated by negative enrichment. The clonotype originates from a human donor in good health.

CDR3 in DNA: TGTGCCAGCAGTGATACAAGACAGGGGCCGCTGCCGGGCTACACCTTC. It codes for CASSDTRQGPLPGYTF. The chain recombines TRBV25-1 with TRBJ1-2, with 8 nucleotides matching TRBD1. The trim removed 3 bases at V and 8 bases at J, leaving 14 bases unmatched. The CDR3 is 16 residues long. CDR1 is MGHDK, CDR2 SYGVNS, per germline.